The 6 T cell receptor beta chains below come from one sample, sequenced in a study of cytomegalovirus exposure and HLA in healthy donors. Using immunoSEQ multiplex PCR, the repertoire was profiled, and TCRdb retains in-frame clones only, with some absent. The table has some 250,000 clones, approximately 83% seen once. Sequences were obtained from PBMCs. The receptors were sampled from a woman in her twenties or thirties in good health and CMV-seropositive.

The V gene is TRBV25-1, the J gene TRBJ2-5; the match to TRBD2 covers 7 bases. The J call is uncertain, as TRBJ2-7 better fits the DNA end. Germline V gene sequence: CDR1 MGHDK, CDR2 SYGVNS. This CDR3 region has 13 residues. As DNA, the CDR3 is TGTGCCTTCGGAGGGAGGGCCTGGGGCGAGCAGTACTTC. Translation gives CAFGGRAWGEQYF.

This clone was picked up a small number of times. The chain has TRBV7-8 and TRBJ1-5; possible D gene TRBD1, 5 bases. The CDR3 runs 13 residues. Germline-derived CDR1 and CDR2 are SGHVS and FQNEAQ. V was shortened by 3 bases and J by 7 bases, with 10 bases between the two germline ends. CDR3 amino acids: CASSLVREQPQHF. CDR3 coding DNA: TGTGCCAGCAGCTTGGTCAGGGAACAGCCCCAGCATTTT.

The V call is TRBV11-3, the J call TRBJ2-7; a weak D match, TRBD2 (6 bases). The CDR3 loop spans 15 amino acids. Trimming stripped 5 bases from V and 0 bases from J, with 14 bases between. The germline V gene has CDR1 SGHNT and CDR2 YENEEA. The CDR3 nucleotides are TGTGCCAGCAGCCAAGGGACTGGGAGCTCCTACGAGCAGTACTTC. The encoded protein is CASSQGTGSSYEQYF.

This clone was seen once. The chain couples TRBV9 to TRBJ1-1; no clear D. The CDR3 totals 16 residues. In germline, CDR1 is SGDLS, CDR2 YYNGEE. Trimming took off 0 bases at V and 0 bases at J, with 12 bases between the two ends. The CDR3 reads CASSVGPGILNTEAFF. In DNA form, the CDR3 reads TGTGCCAGCAGCGTAGGCCCTGGCATTTTGAACACTGAAGCTTTCTTT.

The rearrangement links TRBV6-1 to TRBJ1-2; 9 bases agree with TRBD1. The length of the CDR3 is 17 residues. Germline V gene data show CDR1 as MNHNS and CDR2 as SASEGT. Trimming took 0 bases from V and 8 from J; bases not matched to a gene: 13. The CDR3 region is CASSEAGSWTGAGGYTF. The DNA for the CDR3 is TGTGCCAGCAGTGAAGCGGGCTCTTGGACAGGGGCGGGAGGCTACACCTTC.

The gene calls are TRBV28 and TRBJ1-2; 7 bases are shared with TRBD1. This CDR3 is built from 13 residues. The junction had 3 bases not matched to a gene; V was cut back by 5 bases and J by 3 bases. From germline, CDR1 is MDHEN and CDR2 SYDVKM. CDR3 nucleotides: TGTGCCAGCAGTGGCGACAGGGACTATGGCTACACCTTC. Its protein is CASSGDRDYGYTF.